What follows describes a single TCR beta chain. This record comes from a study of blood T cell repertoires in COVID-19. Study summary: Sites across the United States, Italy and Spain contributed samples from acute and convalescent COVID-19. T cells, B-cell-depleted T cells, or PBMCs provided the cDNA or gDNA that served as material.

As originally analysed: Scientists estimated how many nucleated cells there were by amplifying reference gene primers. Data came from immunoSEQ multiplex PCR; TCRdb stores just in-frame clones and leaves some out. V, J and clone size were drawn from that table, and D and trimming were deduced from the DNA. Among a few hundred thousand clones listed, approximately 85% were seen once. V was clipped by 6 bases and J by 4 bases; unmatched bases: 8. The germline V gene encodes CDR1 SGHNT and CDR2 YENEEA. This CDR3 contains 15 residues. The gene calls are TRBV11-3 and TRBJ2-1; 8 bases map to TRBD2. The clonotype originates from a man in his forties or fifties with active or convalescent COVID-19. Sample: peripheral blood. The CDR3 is CASSQTSGGYNEQFF. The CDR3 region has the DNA TGTGCCAGCAGTCAAACTAGCGGAGGGTACAATGAGCAGTTCTTC. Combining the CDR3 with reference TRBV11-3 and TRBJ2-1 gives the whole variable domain EAGVVQSPRYKIIEKKQPVAFWCNPISGHNTLYWYLQNLGQGPELLIRYENEEAVDDSQLPKDRFSAERLKGVDSTLKIQPAELGDSAVYLCASSQTSGGYNEQFFGPGTRLTVL.